This record concerns one T cell receptor beta chain sequence. Germline V gives CDR1 LGHDT, CDR2 YNNKEL (reference sequence). CDR3 length: 15 residues. Trimming removed 4 bases at V and 3 bases at J, with 15 bases between. The data derive from a study of blood T cell repertoires in COVID-19. This table comes from immunoSEQ multiplex PCR, and its TCRdb copy is limited to in-frame clones, with some not included. Of 150,000 to 200,000 clones listed, roughly 85% are singletons. The specimen was peripheral blood. The source is a man in his 60s with active or convalescent COVID-19. The chain links TRBV3-1 (or the pseudogene TRBV3-2) to TRBJ1-1, with a tentative D call TRBD1 (5 bases). CDR3 coding DNA: TGTGCCAGCAGCCGGGACTTGAACCCACACACTGAAGCTTTCTTT. The encoded protein is CASSRDLNPHTEAFF.